The 6 T cell receptor delta chains presented below share a single source sample, sequenced in a study of gamma-delta T cells after stem cell transplantation. TCRdb reanalysed the RT-PCR reads via CATT. The repertoire holds about 1,400 delta-chain clones, with approximately 14% as singletons. The sequencing sample was made of gamma-delta T cells. All receptors come from a human donor. It is not recorded whose cells these are; they may come from a transplant donor.

This clone was seen only a few times. The mismatch at residue 3 between this DNA's translation and the TCRdb protein of a much larger clone likely reflects a read error; the protein shown is translated from the DNA. The chain has TRDV2 and TRDJ3; 7 bases are a match to TRDD3. This CDR3 comprises 20 residues. Germline lookup yields CDR1 GEAIGNYY and CDR2 EKD. The CDR3 region has the DNA TGTGCCAGTGACACCGGTCCCTGGGGGTTGAGCTCCTGGGACACCCGACAGATGTTTTTC. It specifies CASDTGPWGLSSWDTRQMFF.

This clone occurred a few times. The rearrangement joins TRDV2 to TRDJ1; no reliable D call. Germline CDR1 GEAIGNYY, CDR2 EKD. This CDR3 contains 14 residues. V was trimmed by 1 base and J by 3 bases, leaving 11 bases between them. CDR3 nucleotides: TGTGCCTGTGACACTGTCGGCGACGCCGATAAACTCATCTTT. It is translated as CACDTVGDADKLIF.

This clone was seen a few times. The V gene is TRDV2, the J gene TRDJ3; 11 bases are shared with TRDD3. The CDR3 contains 22 residues. The germline gives CDR1 GEAIGNYY, CDR2 EKD. V gave up 0 bases and J gave up 0 bases; unmatched junction bases: 12. Here the CDR3 reads CACDTGGLLGDSPSWDTRQMFF. In nucleotides, the CDR3 is TGTGCCTGTGACACCGGTGGGTTACTGGGGGATAGCCCCTCCTGGGACACCCGACAGATGTTTTTC.

This clone is labeled as large. Other DNA sequences from this sample encode an identical CDR3 as well. The chain has TRDV2 and TRDJ1; 9 bases fit TRDD3. From germline, CDR1 is GEAIGNYY and CDR2 EKD. The ends lost 0 bases at V and 0 bases at J; junction bases unmatched: 7. The CDR3 runs 17 residues. The CDR3 reads CACDTVGGIPYTDKLIF. The CDR3 DNA sequence: TGTGCCTGTGACACCGTGGGGGGGATACCTTACACCGATAAACTCATCTTT.

The chain employs TRDV3 and TRDJ1; 11 nucleotides line up with TRDD3. Germline CDR1 reads TVYSNPD; CDR2 reads GDNSRS (reference sequence). The CDR3 extends over 17 amino acids. V shed 1 base and J 0 bases; nucleotides not matched to a gene: 10. CDR3 loop: CAFMDGGYASYTDKLIF. The CDR3 DNA sequence: TGTGCCTTTATGGATGGGGGATACGCTTCGTACACCGATAAACTCATCTTT. Full variable domain (missing parts from reference TRDV3 and TRDJ1): CDKVTQSSPDQTVASGSEVVLLCTYDTVYSNPDLFWYRIRPDYSFQFVFYGDNSRSEGADFTQGRFSVKHILTQKAFHLVISPVRTEDSATYYCAFMDGGYASYTDKLIFGKGTRVTVEP.

This clone is judged medium-sized. This is likely an artifact of a read error, given a far larger clone one base away. The chain recombines TRDV2 with TRDJ3, with 7 bases fitting TRDD3. The CDR3 consists of 20 residues. Germline CDR1 is GEAIGNYY and CDR2 is EKD. Trimming removed 0 bases from V and 0 bases from J; junction bases left unmatched: 10. The CDR3 DNA sequence: TGTGCCTGTGACACCGGTACCTGGGGGTTGAGCTCCTGGGACACCCGACAGATGTTTTTC. This sequence encodes CACDTGTWGLSSWDTRQMFF.